Following are 17 T cell receptor beta chains from one sample sequenced in a study of blood T cells in healthy people across ages. Primers used in a second PCR of about 7 to 12 cycles were a sample-barcoded 5' primer and a J-beta primer mix. TCRdb fed the 5' RACE reads into MiXCR, producing one record per CDR3 protein. The data hold approximately 880,000 distinct CDR3 sequences, with 40% to 60% observed a single time. The sequenced sample was blood. The receptors stem from a man under 40 in good health.

V and J are TRBV27 and TRBJ2-7; no firm D call. Trimming removed 0 bases at V and 2 bases at J, with 14 bases between. CDR3 size: 16 residues. Germline V lookup: CDR1 MNHEY, CDR2 SMNVEV (reference sequence). The CDR3 DNA is TGTGCCAGCAGTTTATCGGGGAATCGACCCACCTACGAGCAGTACTTC. This encodes CASSLSGNRPTYEQYF.

This clonotype turned up a few times. This chain links TRBV5-1 with TRBJ2-7; either TRBD1 or TRBD2 may fit D (5 bases each). V lost 2 bases to trimming and J lost 5 bases, with 14 bases between them. Germline values: CDR1 SGHRS, CDR2 YFSETQ. This CDR3 spans 14 amino acids. CDR3 DNA sequence: TGCGCCAGCAGCTTAAGGGACGCCCCGGACGAGCAGTACTTC. Translated, it gives CASSLRDAPDEQYF.

The rearrangement uses TRBV24-1 and TRBJ2-7; TRBD2 is a possible D gene (5 bases). Trimming left V 0 bases short and J 7 bases short, with 9 bases between. CDR1 and CDR2 from the germline V gene are KGHDR and SFDVKD. This CDR3 is built from 13 residues. CDR3 bases: TGTGCCACCAGTGATTTGCTCACGGGGGAGCAGTACTTC. As protein: CATSDLLTGEQYF.

The genes are TRBV6-1 and TRBJ1-4, with TRBD1 matching over 7 bases. V trimming: 1 base; J trimming: 7 bases; junction bases outside the gene matches: 3. The CDR3 extends over 14 amino acids. Looked up from germline, CDR1 is MNHNS and CDR2 is SASEGT. The CDR3 DNA reads TGTGCCAGCAGTGAAGGGACAGGTACTGAAAAACTGTTTTTT. Its translation: CASSEGTGTEKLFF.

The genes are TRBV7-9 and TRBJ1-4; unclear D gene. Trimming took off 4 bases at V and 7 bases at J, with 13 bases between the two ends. Per the germline V gene, CDR1 is SEHNR and CDR2 is FQNEAQ (reference sequence). The CDR3 runs to 14 residues. CDR3 in amino acids: CASSSDLSVEKLFF. CDR3 nucleotides: TGTGCCAGCAGCTCCGACCTCTCTGTTGAAAAACTGTTTTTT.

This clonotype was seen a few times. V and J are TRBV9 and TRBJ1-2; TRBD1 aligns across 7 bases. J gave up 3 bases and V 3 bases, and 8 bases lay outside the gene matches. Germline V gene sequence: CDR1 SGDLS, CDR2 YYNGEE. This CDR3 is built from 15 residues. CDR3: CASSADRQGYYGYTF. DNA for the CDR3: TGTGCCAGCAGCGCCGATCGACAGGGATACTATGGCTACACCTTC. Full variable domain (remainder filled in from reference TRBV9 and TRBJ1-2): DSGVTQTPKHLITATGQRVTLRCSPRSGDLSVYWYQQSLDQGLQFLIQYYNGEERAKGNILERFSAQQFPDLHSELNLSSLELGDSALYFCASSADRQGYYGYTFGSGTRLTVV.

This chain connects TRBV7-3 to TRBJ2-1; weak D call: TRBD1 (5 bases). V was shortened by 5 bases and J by 0 bases, with 17 bases between the two germline ends. The V gene's germline CDR1 is SGHTA and CDR2 FQGTGA. The CDR3 is 17 residues long. As DNA, the CDR3 is TGTGCCAGCAGCCTATACAAGGGGCGTAGCTCCTACAATGAGCAGTTCTTC. Residues: CASSLYKGRSSYNEQFF.

The chain couples TRBV7-8 to TRBJ2-5; D gene uncertain. This CDR3 region has 15 residues. Germline V gene sequence: CDR1 SGHVS, CDR2 FQNEAQ. V lost 5 bases, J lost 0 bases, and 13 bases lay in between. The CDR3 DNA is TGTGCCAGCAGCCCACCCTGGCTGGACCAAGAGACCCAGTACTTC. It translates to CASSPPWLDQETQYF.

The table lists this clonotype with a count of one. The chain couples TRBV7-9 to TRBJ1-5; maybe TRBD1 (6 bases). This CDR3 comprises 19 residues. Looked up from germline, CDR1 is SEHNR and CDR2 is FQNEAQ (reference sequence). Trimming stripped 5 bases from V and 0 bases from J, with 23 bases between. CDR3 sequence (DNA): TGTGCCAGCAGCAAGGCCGGGGGGAGAACAGGGAATAGCAATCAGCCCCAGCATTTT. Residues: CASSKAGGRTGNSNQPQHF.

This clonotype was seen once. A much larger clone lies a single base off, so this may be a read error. This chain connects TRBV20-1 to TRBJ2-1; 10 nucleotides agree with TRBD2. Germline trimming cut 6 bases from V and 9 bases from J; bases unmatched to any gene: 11. The germline gives CDR1 DFQATT, CDR2 SNEGSKA (reference sequence). The CDR3 is 14 amino acids. The CDR3: CSAGSSGGKSEQFF. CDR3 in DNA: TGCAGTGCAGGCTCTAGCGGGGGCAAGAGTGAGCAGTTCTTC.

This clonotype was observed many times. V gene TRBV5-1 combines with J gene TRBJ2-1; D gene uncertain. Trimming pared 1 base from V and 0 bases from J, leaving 8 bases between. The CDR3 contains 15 residues. Looked up from germline, CDR1 is SGHRS and CDR2 is YFSETQ. This CDR3 is CASSLPSGSYNEQFF. Here the CDR3 DNA reads TGCGCCAGCAGCTTGCCTAGTGGCTCCTACAATGAGCAGTTCTTC. Variable domain in full (rest from reference TRBV5-1 and TRBJ2-1): KAGVTQTPRYLIKTRGQQVTLSCSPISGHRSVSWYQQTPGQGLQFLFEYFSETQRNKGNFPGRFSGRQFSNSRSEMNVSTLELGDSALYLCASSLPSGSYNEQFFGPGTRLTVL.

Comment on this clonotype: This sequence may be a read error, since a much larger clone differs from it by one base. The rearrangement uses TRBV13 and TRBJ2-1, with TRBD2 identical over 8 bases. The germline V gene has CDR1 PRHDT and CDR2 FYEKMQ (reference sequence). The CDR3 consists of 16 residues. CDR3 nucleotide sequence: TGTGCCAACAGCTTAAAAATTCGGGGGGGCCTAGATGAGCAGTTCTTC. As protein: CANSLKIRGGLDEQFF.

The rearrangement links TRBV28 to TRBJ2-7; maybe TRBD1 (6 bases). Germline-derived CDR1 and CDR2 are MDHEN and SYDVKM. This CDR3 has 17 residues. Trimming removed 1 base from V and 5 bases from J, with 21 bases in between. The CDR3 bases are TGTGCCAGCAGTTTATTTTTTGAGGTCAGGGGAATAGACGAGCAGTACTTC. It codes for CASSLFFEVRGIDEQYF.

V and J are TRBV25-1 and TRBJ2-6, with D uncertain. The germline V and J ends were trimmed by 8 bases and 2 bases, with 19 bases remaining between them. Germline V lookup: CDR1 MGHDK, CDR2 SYGVNS. CDR3 size: 17 residues. The CDR3 loop reads CASQGRRFTAGANVLTF. As DNA, the CDR3 is TGTGCCAGCCAAGGGCGCAGGTTCACCGCTGGGGCCAACGTCCTGACTTTC.

The V gene is TRBV7-9, the J gene TRBJ2-3, with TRBD2 matching 10 bases. After removal of 0 bases from V and 3 bases from J, the junction contained 9 bases not matched to a gene. CDR3 size: 18 residues. In germline, CDR1 is SEHNR, CDR2 FQNEAQ (reference sequence). The DNA of the CDR3 is TGTGCCAGCAGCTTAGCTTTGGAAGGACTAGCGGCTACAGATACGCAGTATTTT. Protein sequence: CASSLALEGLAATDTQYF.

Only a few counts were recorded for this clonotype. The rearrangement links TRBV29-1 to TRBJ2-7; TRBD2 matches 12 bases. Germline V gene lookup returns CDR1 SQVTM and CDR2 ANQGSEA. The CDR3 sequence is 20 residues long. J gave up 2 bases and V 1 base, and 18 bases lay outside the gene matches. CDR3 nucleotide sequence: TGCAGCGTTGAAGTTAAGGCAGGGGAGTTGACTAGCGGGGGTCCCTACGAGCAGTACTTC. Its protein product is CSVEVKAGELTSGGPYEQYF.

The chain is built from TRBV28 and TRBJ2-1, with a tentative D call TRBD2 (7 bases). The CDR3 loop spans 14 amino acids. The germline CDR1 and CDR2 sequences are MDHEN and SYDVKM. Trimming took 11 bases from V and 7 from J, leaving 21 bases between them. DNA of the CDR3: TGTGCCGGACGGAGGGGGGGGAGTGAGAATGAGCAGTTCTTC. Its translation is CAGRRGGSENEQFF. Based on the CDR3 plus reference TRBV28 and TRBJ2-1, the full variable domain is DVKVTQSSRYLVKRTGEKVFLECVQDMDHENMFWYRQDPGLGLRLIYFSYDVKMKEKGDIPEGYSVSREKKERFSLILESASTNQTSMYLCAGRRGGSENEQFFGPGTRLTVL.